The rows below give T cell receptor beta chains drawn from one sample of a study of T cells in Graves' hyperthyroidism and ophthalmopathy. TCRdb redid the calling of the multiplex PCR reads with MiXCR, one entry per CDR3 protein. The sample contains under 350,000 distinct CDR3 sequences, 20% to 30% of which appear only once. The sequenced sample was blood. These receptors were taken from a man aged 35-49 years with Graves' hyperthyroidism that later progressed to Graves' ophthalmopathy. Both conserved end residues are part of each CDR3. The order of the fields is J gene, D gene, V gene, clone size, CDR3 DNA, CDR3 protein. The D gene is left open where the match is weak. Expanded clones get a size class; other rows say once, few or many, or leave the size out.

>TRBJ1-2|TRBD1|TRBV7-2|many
TGTGCCAGCAGCCCGGCAGGGGGTAGTGGCTACACCTTC
CASSPAGGSGYTF
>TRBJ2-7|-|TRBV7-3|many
TGTGCCAGCAGCAGCCAAGCGGGCTACTCCTACGAGCAGTACTTC
CASSSQAGYSYEQYF
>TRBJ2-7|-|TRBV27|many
TGTGCCAGCAGTTTAGGAACGGTCGCGGTCTACGAGCAGTACTTC
CASSLGTVAVYEQYF
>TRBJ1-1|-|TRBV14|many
TGTGCCAGCAGCCAAGGGACAGATAAAGCTTTCTTT
CASSQGTDKAFF
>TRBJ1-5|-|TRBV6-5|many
TGTGCCAGCAAATTGGACTCGAATCAGCCCCAGCATTTT
CASKLDSNQPQHF
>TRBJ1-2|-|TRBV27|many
TGTGCCAGCAGTTTAACCCTTTCGAGGGGTCGCTATGGCTACACCTTC
CASSLTLSRGRYGYTF
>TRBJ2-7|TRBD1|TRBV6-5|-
TGTGCCAGCAGTTACCGGGACAGGGTCTACGAGCAGTATTTC
CASSYRDRVYEQYF
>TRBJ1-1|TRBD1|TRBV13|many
TGTGCCAGCAGCTTTCCCTGGGACAGAGGTACGGCCACTGAAGCTTTCTTT
CASSFPWDRGTATEAFF
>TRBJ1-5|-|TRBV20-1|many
TGCAGTGCTTCCTCAGCGGCGGCTAGCAATCAGCCCCAGCATTTT
CSASSAAASNQPQHF
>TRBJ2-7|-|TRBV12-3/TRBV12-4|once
TGTGCCAGCAGTAACGCGGGGGAGCAGTACTTC
CASSNAGEQYF
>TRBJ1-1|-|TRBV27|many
TGTGCCAGCACCTTAGGCAGGGGCACTGAAGCTTTCTTT
CASTLGRGTEAFF
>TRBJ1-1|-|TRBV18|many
TGTGCCAGCTCACCTAGATCGGCAGGGACCGAAGCTTTCTTT
CASSPRSAGTEAFF
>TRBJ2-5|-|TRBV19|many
TGTGCCAGTAACACCGGGACATCGTATGGGGAGACCCAGTACTTC
CASNTGTSYGETQYF
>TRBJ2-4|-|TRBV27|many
TGTGCCAGCAGTTTATCGAGGGGGGGGAAAAACATTCAGTACTTC
CASSLSRGGKNIQYF
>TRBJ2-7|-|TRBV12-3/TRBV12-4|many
TGTGCCAGCAGTCAACCCCAGGGGATTAACGAGCAGTACTTC
CASSQPQGINEQYF
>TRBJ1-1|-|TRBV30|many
TGTGCCTGGAGTGTACCCGGGTCTGAAGCTTTCTTT
CAWSVPGSEAFF
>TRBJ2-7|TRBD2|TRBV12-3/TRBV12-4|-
TGTGCCAGCAGTTTCCGGTCCGGAGGCGGGAGGGCGGGCGAGCAGTACTTC
CASSFRSGGGRAGEQYF
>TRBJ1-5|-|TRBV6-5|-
TGTGCCAGCAGTTACCCCCGGTACGACAGACAGAATCAGCCCCAGCATTTT
CASSYPRYDRQNQPQHF
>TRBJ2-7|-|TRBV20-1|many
TGCAGTGCTAGTTCTCTACCTTCCTACGAGCAGTACTTC
CSASSLPSYEQYF
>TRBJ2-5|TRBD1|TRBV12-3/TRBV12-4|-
TGTGCCAGCAGTCTACAGGGGGAAGTCGGAGAGACCCAGTACTTC
CASSLQGEVGETQYF
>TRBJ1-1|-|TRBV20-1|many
TGCAGTGCCTCGACAGCACCGCCGAACACTGAAGCTTTCTTT
CSASTAPPNTEAFF
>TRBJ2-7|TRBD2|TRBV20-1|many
TGCAGTGCTAAACCTAGCGGGAGTCCCTACGAGCAGTACTTC
CSAKPSGSPYEQYF
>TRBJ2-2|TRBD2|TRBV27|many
TGTGCCAGCAGTTTCGGTAGCGGGAGTTTCGGCGGGGAGCTGTTTTTT
CASSFGSGSFGGELFF
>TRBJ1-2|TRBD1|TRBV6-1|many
TGTGCCAGCCTTCAGGGGGAATATGGCTACACCTTC
CASLQGEYGYTF
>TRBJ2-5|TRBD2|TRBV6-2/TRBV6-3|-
TGTGCCAGCAGTAAGCAAGAGCGGGGGGTCTGGGAGACCCAGTACTTC
CASSKQERGVWETQYF
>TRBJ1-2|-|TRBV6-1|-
TGTGCCAGCGGCCCTTTGCAGGGCGAACAAACTAACTATGGCTACACCTTC
CASGPLQGEQTNYGYTF
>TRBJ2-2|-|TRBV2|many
TGTGCCAGCAGTGAAGCACCTCAGGGCGCCGGGGAGCTGTTTTTT
CASSEAPQGAGELFF
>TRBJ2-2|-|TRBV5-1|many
TGCGCCAGCAGCGTGGACTCAACTAACACCGGGGAGCTGTTTTTT
CASSVDSTNTGELFF
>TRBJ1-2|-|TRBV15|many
TGTGCCACTGATAGGGGCGCCGGCTATGGCTACACCTTC
CATDRGAGYGYTF
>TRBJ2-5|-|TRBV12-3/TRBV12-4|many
TGTGCCAGCAGTTTCCTCCAGGGCGAGACCCAGTACTTC
CASSFLQGETQYF
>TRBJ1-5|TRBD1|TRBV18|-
TGTGCCAGCTCACCCGGGACAGCCTCTGATCAGCCCCAGCATTTT
CASSPGTASDQPQHF
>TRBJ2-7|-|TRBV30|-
TGTGCCTGGAGTTCCTTGGGACCGCGACCCTACGAGCAGTACTTC
CAWSSLGPRPYEQYF
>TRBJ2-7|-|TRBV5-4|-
TGTGCCAGCAGCTACGGCTGCGGAACCTACGAGCAGTACTTC
CASSYGCGTYEQYF
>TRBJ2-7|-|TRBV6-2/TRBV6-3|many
TGTGCCAGCAGCTCCGATTCTGGCGAGCAGTACTTC
CASSSDSGEQYF
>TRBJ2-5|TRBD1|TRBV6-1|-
TGTGCCAGCACGGGGACAGGGGGACAAGAGACCCAGTACTTC
CASTGTGGQETQYF
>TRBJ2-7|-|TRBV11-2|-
TGTGCCAGCAGCTTGGATGTTGCCAGGGGAACCTACGAGCAGTACTTC
CASSLDVARGTYEQYF
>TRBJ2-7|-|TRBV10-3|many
TGTGCCATCAGTCCAGGGATCTACGAGCAGTACTTC
CAISPGIYEQYF
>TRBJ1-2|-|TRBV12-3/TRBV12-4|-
TGTGCCAGCAGTTTAGTGGGAGGCAGGGGTGACTATGGCTACACCTTC
CASSLVGGRGDYGYTF
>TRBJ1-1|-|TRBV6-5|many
TGTGCCAGCAGCACCCTCGGGGGAACTGAAGCTTTCTTT
CASSTLGGTEAFF
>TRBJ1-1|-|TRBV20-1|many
TGCAGTGCTAGAGACGGGTTTATGAACACTGAAGCTTTCTTT
CSARDGFMNTEAFF
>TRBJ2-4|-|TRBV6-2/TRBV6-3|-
TGTGCCAGCAGTTACCAACGAGGGTTCGCCAAAAACATTCAGTACTTC
CASSYQRGFAKNIQYF
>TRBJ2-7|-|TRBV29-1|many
TGCAGCGTTGAAGTTCAAAGGGTTGGGAACGAGCAGTACTTC
CSVEVQRVGNEQYF
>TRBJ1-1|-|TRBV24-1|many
TGTGCCACCAGTGATTCCGGTTACACTGAAGCTTTCTTT
CATSDSGYTEAFF
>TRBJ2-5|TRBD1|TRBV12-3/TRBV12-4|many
TGTGCCAGCAGTTTAGAGGACAGGGGGCAAGAGACCCAGTACTTC
CASSLEDRGQETQYF
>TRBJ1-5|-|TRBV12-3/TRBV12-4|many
TGTGCCAGCAGTTTAAGGTCCTACAATCAGCCCCAGCATTTT
CASSLRSYNQPQHF
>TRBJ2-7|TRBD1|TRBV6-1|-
TGTGCCAGCAGTCCCGGGACAGGGTCGCGCGAGCAGTACTTC
CASSPGTGSREQYF
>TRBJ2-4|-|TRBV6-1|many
TGTGCCAGCAGTGAAGACAGGATGAAAAACATTCAGTACTTC
CASSEDRMKNIQYF
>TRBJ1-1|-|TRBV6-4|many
TGTGCCAGCAGGGACAATTTCCAGGGGAACACTGAAGCTTTCTTT
CASRDNFQGNTEAFF